Listed here are 5 T cell receptor beta chains from one sample, sequenced in a study of shared clonotypes between healthy human individuals. The data were produced by immunoSEQ multiplex PCR, yet TCRdb's version contains in-frame clones alone and is incomplete. The table has about 2,200,000 clones, around 93% seen once. It was CD45RO-negative cells, positively selected for CCR7, that made up naive CD8 cells, with terminally differentiated effector memory CD45RA+ cells excluded. Input material: naive CD8+ T cells from PBMCs. The receptor set was obtained from a man between 18 and 35 years old in good health. Some clones in this sample may be carry-over from other donors' samples.

V and J are TRBV19 and TRBJ2-2; 9 nucleotides line up with TRBD1. CDR1 is LNHDA, CDR2 SQIVND, per germline (reference sequence). The CDR3 sequence is 13 residues long. With 10 bases clipped from V and 4 bases from J, the junction kept 4 bases outside the gene matches. The CDR3 protein is CAIRQGVTGELFF. Written as DNA, the CDR3 is TGTGCCATCCGACAGGGGGTCACCGGGGAGCTGTTTTTT.

This chain uses TRBV6-1 with TRBJ1-1; D is possibly TRBD1 (5 bases). From germline, CDR1 is MNHNS and CDR2 SASEGT. This CDR3 region has 14 residues. Trimming left V 0 bases short and J 4 bases short, with 9 bases between. CDR3 amino acids: CASSEAAGSTEAFF. As DNA, the CDR3 is TGTGCCAGCAGTGAAGCAGCAGGGTCCACTGAAGCTTTCTTT.

The chain has TRBV6-1 and TRBJ1-3, with no clear D. Germline V gene sequence: CDR1 MNHNS, CDR2 SASEGT. V was clipped by 7 bases and J by 2 bases, with 12 bases between them. This CDR3 comprises 14 residues. The CDR3 DNA follows: TGTGCCAGCAAGGGATCCCCCACTGGAAACACCATATATTTT. It yields the protein CASKGSPTGNTIYF.

The CDR3 is CASSESLGSGPYNEQFF. The CDR3 DNA reads as TGCGCCAGCAGTGAGTCGCTGGGTAGCGGACCCTACAATGAGCAGTTCTTC. The chain has TRBV10-1 and TRBJ2-1, with D possibly TRBD2 on 6 matching bases. The CDR3 runs to 17 residues. CDR1 is WNHNN and CDR2 is SYGVQD in the germline V gene (reference sequence). The germline V and J ends were trimmed by 0 bases and 2 bases, with 14 bases remaining between them.

V usage is TRBV19 and J usage is TRBJ1-2; D is unresolved. V lost 7 bases, J lost 6 bases, and 12 bases lay in between. The CDR3 length is 12 residues. Germline V lookup: CDR1 LNHDA, CDR2 SQIVND (reference sequence). The CDR3 DNA reads TGTGCCAGTACCCGGGAACCCAATGGCTACACCTTC. This sequence encodes CASTREPNGYTF.